Each of the 25 T cell receptor beta chains below was sequenced from the same sample in a study of identical twins. TCRdb fed the 5' RACE reads into MiXCR, producing one record per CDR3 protein. Here the sample spans about 700,000 distinct CDR3 sequences, 8.5% to 9% being singletons. The same sample was also used in a study of yellow fever vaccine responses in identical twins.

Sequenced input: PBMCs. The receptors stem from a woman aged 18-29 years in good health.

This clonotype was recorded at least ten times. The V gene is TRBV7-2, the J gene TRBJ1-4; TRBD1 matches 7 bases. Trimming took 5 bases from V and 3 from J; bases not matched to a gene: 6. Per germline, CDR1 SGHTA and CDR2 FQGNSA. The CDR3 sequence is 15 residues long. CDR3 nucleotides: TGTGCCAGCAGCCCAGGACAGGTCTCTAATGAAAAACTGTTTTTT. Translation gives CASSPGQVSNEKLFF.

This clonotype was observed at least ten times. The DNA for the CDR3 is TGCAGCGTTGCACGGGACACCAAAGAGACCCAGTACTTC. Its protein is CSVARDTKETQYF. The chain couples TRBV29-1 to TRBJ2-5; D might be TRBD1 (6 bases). The V and J ends lost 4 bases and 3 bases respectively, with 12 bases between them. Germline CDR1 and CDR2: SQVTM and ANQGSEA. The CDR3 length is 13 residues.

In its sample, this clonotype was seen a few times. As DNA, the CDR3 is TGTGCCAGCAGTTACTCGCCCCCGGTGGGATCCTACGAGCAGTACTTC. Residues: CASSYSPPVGSYEQYF. This chain uses TRBV6-5 with TRBJ2-7; no firm D call. The V end was cut by 0 bases, the J end by 1 base, with 13 bases between. This CDR3 has 16 amino acids. CDR1 is MNHEY, CDR2 SVGAGI, per germline.

This clonotype showed up just a few times. The genes are TRBV27 and TRBJ2-5; the D gene is possibly TRBD1 (5 bases). This CDR3 contains 14 residues. Germline V lookup: CDR1 MNHEY, CDR2 SMNVEV (reference sequence). V shed 2 bases and J shed 2 bases, with 9 bases lying between them. The CDR3 spells CASSLNRGQETQYF. Written as DNA, the CDR3 is TGTGCCAGCAGTTTAAATAGGGGACAAGAGACCCAGTACTTC.

This clonotype was detected a few times. V and J are TRBV7-8 and TRBJ2-1; 10 positions match TRBD2. This CDR3 spans 17 amino acids. Losses at the gene ends were 1 base for V and 3 bases for J; bases not matched to a gene: 6. Per the germline V gene, CDR1 is SGHVS and CDR2 is FQNEAQ. CDR3 sequence: CASSLGTSGEYYNEQFF. The CDR3 DNA is TGTGCCAGCAGCTTAGGAACTAGCGGGGAGTACTACAATGAGCAGTTCTTC. Using reference TRBV7-8 and TRBJ2-1 for the parts outside the CDR3, the full variable domain is GAGVSQSPRYKVAKRGQDVALRCDPISGHVSLFWYQQALGQGPEFLTYFQNEAQLDKSGLPSDRFFAERPEGSVSTLKIQRTQQEDSAVYLCASSLGTSGEYYNEQFFGPGTRLTVL.

This clonotype was counted a few times. The gene calls are TRBV12-3 or TRBV12-4 and TRBJ2-2, with unresolved D. This CDR3 contains 12 residues. V lost 7 bases, J lost 8 bases, and 11 bases lay in between. The CDR3 DNA follows: TGTGCCAGCATCATAACTTCAGGGGAGCTGTTTTTT. It yields the protein CASIITSGELFF.

This clonotype has a handful of counts. The rearrangement links TRBV29-1 to TRBJ2-3; 10 nucleotides align to TRBD2. The length of the CDR3 is 15 residues. Looked up from germline, CDR1 is SQVTM and CDR2 is ANQGSEA. Unmatched junction bases numbered 6, after V lost 4 bases and J lost 2 bases. CDR3 region: CSVVLAGLTTDTQYF. In DNA, the CDR3 is TGCAGCGTTGTACTAGCGGGGTTAACCACAGATACGCAGTATTTT.

This clonotype was recorded a few times. CDR3 bases: TGTGCCAGCAGCTTAGGCCAGGGCAATTTTAACGAGCAGTACTTC. Translation gives CASSLGQGNFNEQYF. The rearrangement links TRBV11-2 to TRBJ2-7, with D maybe TRBD1 (5 bases). Trimming cost V 1 base and J 5 bases, with 15 bases left between them. CDR3 length: 15 amino acids. CDR1 is SGHAT and CDR2 is FQNNGV in the germline V gene.

This clonotype came up a few times. The gene calls are TRBV5-1 and TRBJ2-7; 7 nucleotides align to TRBD1. The CDR3 sequence is 14 residues long. V dropped 5 bases and J dropped 5; count of bases not matched to a gene: 10. Germline CDR1 SGHRS, CDR2 YFSETQ. This CDR3 is CASRYDRVVDEQYF. In DNA form, the CDR3 reads TGCGCCAGCAGATACGACAGGGTGGTGGACGAGCAGTACTTC.

This clonotype was observed a few times. The rearrangement joins TRBV10-3 to TRBJ1-3; D perhaps matches TRBD1 (5 bases). There are 16 residues in the CDR3. The germline gives CDR1 ENHRY, CDR2 SYGVKD. Trimming left V 10 bases short and J 1 base short, with 20 bases between. The DNA for the CDR3 is TGTGCCACGGGGGGGTACACTAGGAGTTCTGGAAACACCATATATTTT. It encodes CATGGYTRSSGNTIYF.

This clonotype was observed a handful of times. The rearrangement joins TRBV18 to TRBJ1-4; D possibly corresponds to TRBD1 (5 bases). The germline gives CDR1 KGHSH, CDR2 LQKENI. V gave up 4 bases and J gave up 5 bases, with 11 bases separating them. This CDR3 contains 14 residues. The CDR3 DNA reads as TGTGCCAGCTCACACCGGGACCTAAATGAAAAACTGTTTTTT. It codes for CASSHRDLNEKLFF. Based on the CDR3 plus reference TRBV18 and TRBJ1-4, the full variable domain is NAGVMQNPRHLVRRRGQEARLRCSPMKGHSHVYWYRQLPEEGLKFMVYLQKENIIDESGMPKERFSAEFPKEGPSILRIQQVVRGDSAAYFCASSHRDLNEKLFFGSGTQLSVL.

This clonotype was observed a few times. The gene calls are TRBV12-3 or TRBV12-4 and TRBJ2-2; 7 positions match TRBD1. V gave up 9 bases and J gave up 1 base; unmatched junction bases: 5. CDR3 length: 14 amino acids. This CDR3 is CASTGTENTGELFF. The CDR3 DNA reads as TGTGCCAGTACCGGGACAGAGAACACCGGGGAGCTGTTTTTT.

There are a few counts of this clonotype. This rearrangement joins TRBV20-1 to TRBJ2-7; D perhaps matches TRBD2 (6 bases). Germline loops: CDR1 DFQATT, CDR2 SNEGSKA (reference sequence). The CDR3 runs to 11 residues. With 6 bases removed from V and 5 bases from J, the gap between germline ends came to 11 bases. CDR3: CSAQREDEQYF. The CDR3 DNA reads as TGCAGTGCCCAGAGGGAGGACGAGCAGTACTTC.

The V gene is TRBV6-5, the J gene TRBJ2-7; D uncertain. Trimming removed 0 bases at V and 4 bases at J, with 10 bases between. The CDR3 contains 14 residues. Germline V CDR1 and CDR2: MNHEY, SVGAGI. The CDR3 nucleotides read TGTGCCAGCAGTTACTCGAATCCACAGTACGAGCAGTACTTC. Its translation is CASSYSNPQYEQYF.

The chain couples TRBV28 to TRBJ1-5; TRBD1 matches 8 bases. Germline assignment: CDR1 MDHEN and CDR2 SYDVKM. The junction had 11 bases not matched to a gene; V was cut back by 6 bases and J by 4 bases. This CDR3 region has 16 residues. CDR3 DNA sequence: TGTGCCAGCAGCTACAGACAGGGGACACGAAATCAGCCCCAGCATTTT. Its protein is CASSYRQGTRNQPQHF. The complete variable domain, with remaining parts taken from reference TRBV28 and TRBJ1-5, reads DVKVTQSSRYLVKRTGEKVFLECVQDMDHENMFWYRQDPGLGLRLIYFSYDVKMKEKGDIPEGYSVSREKKERFSLILESASTNQTSMYLCASSYRQGTRNQPQHFGDGTRLSIL.

V usage is TRBV7-2 and J usage is TRBJ2-1; D not certain. The V gene lost 1 base and the J gene lost 4 bases, with 5 bases spanning the gap. Germline CDR1 reads SGHTA; CDR2 reads FQGNSA. The CDR3 loop spans 13 amino acids. CDR3 coding DNA: TGTGCCAGCAGCTTAGGTAAATACAATGAGCAGTTCTTC. Translated, it gives CASSLGKYNEQFF.

This clonotype occurred a few times. This rearrangement joins TRBV5-4 to TRBJ2-3; TRBD2 matches at 7 bases. CDR3 size: 14 residues. V lost 10 bases and J lost 1; bases outside the gene matches: 9. CDR1 and CDR2 from the germline V gene are SGHNT and YYREEE (reference sequence). The CDR3 loop reads CAHKRDSGTDTQYF. The CDR3 coding sequence is TGTGCCCACAAGCGGGATTCGGGCACAGATACGCAGTATTTT.

The chain is built from TRBV20-1 and TRBJ2-5; 7 bases map to TRBD1. This CDR3 is built from 12 residues. V gave up 6 bases and J gave up 5 bases; unmatched junction bases: 6. The V gene's germline CDR1 is DFQATT and CDR2 SNEGSKA (reference sequence). CDR3 nucleotide sequence: TGCAGTGCCCGCCGCAGGGGGGAGACCCAGTACTTC. Amino acids: CSARRRGETQYF.

This chain connects TRBV9 to TRBJ2-7, with a possible D match to TRBD1 (6 bases). There are 16 residues in the CDR3. V lost 3 bases and J 2 bases, leaving 18 bases between the germline ends. CDR1 SGDLS and CDR2 YYNGEE come from the germline V gene. CDR3 in DNA: TGTGCCAGCAGCGCAAGCGAACAGGGATATACCTACGAGCAGTACTTC. Protein: CASSASEQGYTYEQYF. Looking up the rest from reference TRBV9 and TRBJ2-7 gives the full variable domain: DSGVTQTPKHLITATGQRVTLRCSPRSGDLSVYWYQQSLDQGLQFLIQYYNGEERAKGNILERFSAQQFPDLHSELNLSSLELGDSALYFCASSASEQGYTYEQYFGPGTRLTVT.

In this sample, this clonotype turned up many times. This chain joins TRBV12-3 or TRBV12-4 and TRBJ2-7, with 12 bases identical to TRBD2. This CDR3 contains 15 residues. V shed 10 bases and J 0 bases; nucleotides not matched to a gene: 7. The CDR3 here is CANGTSGFSSYEQYF. For the CDR3, the DNA is TGTGCCAACGGGACTAGCGGGTTCAGCTCCTACGAGCAGTACTTC.

The table lists this clonotype with a few counts. The gene calls are TRBV2 and TRBJ2-7, with D tentatively TRBD1 or TRBD2 (5 bases each). V lost 8 bases and J lost 0, with 14 bases in between. This CDR3 has 14 amino acids. CDR1 and CDR2 from the germline V gene are SNHLY and FYNNEI. The CDR3 coding sequence is TGTGCCAGCCGGAGGACATTAAGCTCCTACGAGCAGTACTTC. This sequence encodes CASRRTLSSYEQYF.

V and J are TRBV9 and TRBJ2-6; D may be TRBD2 (6 bases). Germline loops: CDR1 SGDLS, CDR2 YYNGEE. Trimming took 3 bases from V and 4 from J, leaving 11 bases between them. CDR3 length: 15 amino acids. The CDR3 is CASSGGAQGANVLTF. The DNA of the CDR3 is TGTGCCAGCAGCGGCGGGGCGCAAGGGGCCAACGTCCTGACTTTC.

Here the CDR3 reads CASSQDSGQGPPLAFF. In DNA form, the CDR3 reads TGCGCCAGCAGCCAAGATAGCGGACAGGGGCCGCCACTTGCTTTCTTT. The V gene is TRBV4-1, the J gene TRBJ1-1, with 9 bases aligning to TRBD1. CDR1 is MGHRA, CDR2 YSYEKL, per germline. V was pared by 0 bases and J by 11 bases, with 13 bases of the junction left unmatched. CDR3 length equals 16 residues.

This sequence joins TRBV4-2 and TRBJ2-7; a weak D match, TRBD1 (5 bases). V was trimmed by 1 base and J by 5 bases, leaving 12 bases between them. This CDR3 has 14 amino acids. Germline V lookup: CDR1 LGHNA, CDR2 YNFKEQ. The chain's CDR3 is CASSQVGDPHEQYF. The CDR3 DNA reads TGTGCCAGCAGCCAAGTAGGGGATCCCCACGAGCAGTACTTC.

The genes are TRBV7-9 and TRBJ2-7; weak D call: TRBD1 (6 bases). The CDR3 has 15 residues. The V end was cut by 5 bases, the J end by 6 bases, with 20 bases between. Germline V lookup: CDR1 SEHNR, CDR2 FQNEAQ (reference sequence). The CDR3 DNA sequence: TGTGCCAGCAGCCCCCGCCTTCCCACAGGGCCCGAGCAGTACTTC. Translation: CASSPRLPTGPEQYF.